These 10 T cell receptor beta chains were sequenced from one sample in a study of healthy donors' naive CD4 and CD8 T cells. TCR libraries were built from about 500 ng of total RNA by linear amplification. TCRdb redid the calling of the reads with MiXCR, one entry per CDR3 protein. The sample carries approximately 200,000 distinct CDR3 sequences, over 60% recorded once. The specimen was naive CD4+ and CD8+ T cells sorted from blood, pooled from several donors. The receptors stem from a pool of human donors in good health; the sample pools cells from several healthy donors.

The chain recombines TRBV7-8 with TRBJ2-2; TRBD2 matches 11 bases. This CDR3 comprises 16 residues. J was trimmed by 4 bases and V by 5 bases; bases with no gene match: 6. Germline V lookup: CDR1 SGHVS, CDR2 FQNEAQ. CDR3 in DNA: TGTGCCAGCAGCCCGACTAGCGGGGAGAGCACCGGGGAGCTGTTTTTT. It codes for CASSPTSGESTGELFF. Combining the CDR3 with reference TRBV7-8 and TRBJ2-2 gives the whole variable domain GAGVSQSPRYKVAKRGQDVALRCDPISGHVSLFWYQQALGQGPEFLTYFQNEAQLDKSGLPSDRFFAERPEGSVSTLKIQRTQQEDSAVYLCASSPTSGESTGELFFGEGSRLTVL.

V and J are TRBV5-4 and TRBJ2-7, with TRBD1 matching over 9 bases. This CDR3 is built from 15 residues. The germline CDR1 and CDR2 sequences are SGHNT and YYREEE (reference sequence). J was trimmed by 5 bases and V by 4 bases; bases with no gene match: 10. Here the CDR3 reads CASSPRRDRAHEQYF. CDR3 DNA sequence: TGTGCCAGCAGCCCTAGGCGGGACAGGGCCCACGAGCAGTACTTC.

The rearrangement links TRBV29-1 to TRBJ1-1; no firm D call. Per the germline V gene, CDR1 is SQVTM and CDR2 is ANQGSEA. The V end lost 4 bases, the J end lost 1 base, and 7 bases lay between the germline ends. This CDR3 region has 12 residues. In nucleotides, the CDR3 is TGCAGCGTTGGACCGACGAACACTGAAGCTTTCTTT. This translates into CSVGPTNTEAFF.

In DNA, the CDR3 is TGCAGCGTTTTTGGCGGAGTTACCTACGAGCAGTACTTC. Protein: CSVFGGVTYEQYF. V gene TRBV29-1 combines with J gene TRBJ2-7; D remains unclear. Germline-derived CDR1 and CDR2 are SQVTM and ANQGSEA. CDR3 length: 13 residues. Trimming shortened V by 5 bases and J by 2 bases, and 13 bases separated the two germline ends.

The rearrangement joins TRBV5-1 to TRBJ1-1; D ambiguous. This CDR3 has 14 amino acids. Germline lookup yields CDR1 SGHRS and CDR2 YFSETQ. V shed 3 bases and J shed 1 base, with 10 bases lying between them. The CDR3 DNA is TGCGCCAGCAGCTCCGGCCCCACGAACACTGAAGCTTTCTTT. This codes for CASSSGPTNTEAFF.

The genes are TRBV29-1 and TRBJ2-5; perhaps TRBD1 as D (5 bases). Germline V CDR1 and CDR2: SQVTM, ANQGSEA. The V and J ends lost 5 bases and 4 bases respectively, with 11 bases between them. This CDR3 is built from 12 residues. The CDR3 spells CSVIGQGETQYF. CDR3 in DNA: TGCAGCGTTATCGGACAAGGAGAGACCCAGTACTTC.

This chain joins TRBV6-2 or TRBV6-3 and TRBJ2-5; 7 nucleotides line up with TRBD1. The germline V gene encodes CDR1 MNHEY and CDR2 SVGEGT. V shed 1 base, J shed 1 base, and the junction held 3 bases outside the gene matches. CDR3 length: 15 amino acids. CDR3 DNA sequence: TGTGCCAGCAGTTACTTCGGACAGGCCCAAGAGACCCAGTACTTC. It translates to CASSYFGQAQETQYF.

The DNA of the CDR3 is TGTGCCAGCCAACCCGGGGACAGCTACGAGCAGTACTTC. It is translated as CASQPGDSYEQYF. J is TRBJ2-7 and V is TRBV6-5; 7 nucleotides align to TRBD1. The CDR3 is 13 amino acids. The V segment lost 8 bases and the J segment 3 bases; nucleotides outside the gene matches: 7. Germline-derived CDR1 and CDR2 are MNHEY and SVGAGI.

The rearrangement joins TRBV7-9 to TRBJ2-7; no clear D. V was pared by 5 bases and J by 5 bases, with 10 bases between. CDR3 length: 12 amino acids. In germline, CDR1 is SEHNR, CDR2 FQNEAQ (reference sequence). The CDR3, as DNA: TGTGCCAGCAGCCCCTTGGGAAACGAGCAGTACTTC. Translation: CASSPLGNEQYF. The full variable domain, in which reference TRBV7-9 and TRBJ2-7 provide the parts outside the CDR3, is DTGVSQNPRHKITKRGQNVTFRCDPISEHNRLYWYRQTLGQGPEFLTYFQNEAQLEKSRLLSDRFSAERPKGSFSTLEIQRTEQGDSAMYLCASSPLGNEQYFGPGTRLTVT.

The chain couples TRBV20-1 to TRBJ1-6, with D tentatively TRBD1 (6 bases). Trimming removed 6 bases at V and 5 bases at J, with 14 bases between. This CDR3 is 14 amino acids long. Germline loops: CDR1 DFQATT, CDR2 SNEGSKA (reference sequence). The CDR3 DNA reads as TGCAGTGCGCGAGCGGGGGGCCATAATTCACCCCTCCACTTT. Translation: CSARAGGHNSPLHF.